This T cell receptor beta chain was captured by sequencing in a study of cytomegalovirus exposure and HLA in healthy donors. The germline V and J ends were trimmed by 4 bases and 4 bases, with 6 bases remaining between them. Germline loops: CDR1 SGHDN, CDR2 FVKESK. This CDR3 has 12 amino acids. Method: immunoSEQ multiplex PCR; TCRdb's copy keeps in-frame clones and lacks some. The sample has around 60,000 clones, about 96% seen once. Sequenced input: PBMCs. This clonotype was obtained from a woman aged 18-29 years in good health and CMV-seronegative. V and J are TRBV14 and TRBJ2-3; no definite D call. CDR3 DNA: TGTGCCAGCAGCCCCGGAGCAGATACGCAGTATTTT. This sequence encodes CASSPGADTQYF.